A single T cell receptor (beta chain) is shown here with its context. Its antigen is still unknown. Per germline, CDR1 LNHDA and CDR2 SQIVND (reference sequence). The ends were cut back, 6 bases at V and 8 bases at J, with 20 bases in the middle. The CDR3 totals 15 residues. This record comes from a study of blood T cells in healthy people across ages. PCR was performed a second time for roughly 7 to 11 cycles using a sample-barcoded 5' primer and a J-beta primer mix. Every sample produced at least 2.5 million CDR3-containing paired-end reads. TCRdb reprocessed the 5' RACE reads via MiXCR and lists one record per CDR3 protein. The table records 1.5 million to 2 million distinct CDR3 sequences, under 30% of them present only once. Study-wide results and caveats: Per million T cells, the diversity of TCR beta decreased roughly linearly as age advanced. The long-lived group displayed more naive CD4+ cells, plus higher diversity, than the aged donors did.

The chain is built from TRBV19 and TRBJ2-1; D may be TRBD2 (5 bases). The sequenced material came from blood. The TCR was taken from a woman in her 30s in good health. The CDR3 loop reads CASSLPGSPGDEQFF. DNA of the CDR3: TGTGCCAGTAGCCTGCCGGGGAGCCCTGGGGATGAGCAGTTCTTC.